This note documents a single T cell receptor (beta chain) sequence. These data are taken from a study of blood T cell repertoires in COVID-19. On the study more broadly: T cells, B-cell-depleted T cells, or PBMCs provided the cDNA or gDNA that served as material.

Original handling: Estimated nucleated cell counts came from reference gene primer amplification. Sequenced by immunoSEQ multiplex PCR; TCRdb stores in-frame clones only, minus some. D and trimming were read from the DNA, whereas the V and J calls and clone size are those reported in that table. The table lists fewer than 50,000 clones, 90% of them singletons. This CDR3 has 15 residues. Germline assignment: CDR1 SGHTA and CDR2 FQGTGA. The V segment lost 5 bases and the J segment 8 bases; nucleotides outside the gene matches: 10. Sequencing was done on a sample of peripheral blood. V is TRBV7-3 and J is TRBJ1-1, with 11 bases lining up with TRBD1. The TCR was taken from a human donor in a cohort sampled during active COVID-19. As DNA, the CDR3 is TGTGCCAGCAGCCTTACCGGGACAGGGGGAATGGAAGCTTTCTTT. Protein sequence: CASSLTGTGGMEAFF.